This TCR beta chain was obtained from a study of post-analysis software for immune sequencing data. Study-wide background: Multiple sclerosis in the patients followed relapsing-remitting, secondary progressive and progressive-relapsing courses. Findings and limits, study-wide: Controls significantly exceeded multiple sclerosis patients in normalized Chao1 diversity. With TRBV5-6, TRBV5-1 and TRBV20-1 included, about 5 TRBV segments were more frequent in patients than in controls. Clustering by F measure revealed strong co-clustering among samples prepared together in one batch.

With respect to this clonotype: Its antigen remains unidentified.

The CDR3 is 14 amino acids. Trimming took off 8 bases at V and 6 bases at J, with 18 bases between the two ends. cDNA libraries of TCR beta carried unique molecular identifiers. T cells, roughly 1 to 10 million of them, yielded roughly 470,000 cDNA molecules. TCRdb redid the calling of the PCR reads with MiXCR, one entry per CDR3 protein. This table has hundreds of thousands of distinct CDR3 sequences, roughly two fifths appearing once. This clonotype was obtained from a girl aged 5-17 years with multiple sclerosis. The specimen sequenced was blood. J is TRBJ2-3 and V is TRBV12-3 or TRBV12-4, with no clear D. CDR3 loop: CASGDEPASDTQYF. Written as DNA, the CDR3 is TGTGCCAGCGGCGACGAACCAGCATCGGATACGCAGTATTTT.